One sample yielded the 29 T cell receptor beta chains listed below, sequenced in a study of blood T cell repertoires in COVID-19. Data came from immunoSEQ multiplex PCR; TCRdb stores just in-frame clones and leaves some out. The sample lists over 300,000 clones; 89% were seen once. Sequences were obtained from peripheral blood. Every receptor here comes from a man aged 35-49 years with acute or convalescent COVID-19.

With respect to this clone: Other DNA variants within this sample encode the same CDR3. This chain uses TRBV29-1 with TRBJ1-1; TRBD1 matches 10 bases. The V and J ends lost 7 bases and 1 base, in that order; junction bases with no gene match: 3. Germline V gives CDR1 SQVTM, CDR2 ANQGSEA. This CDR3 contains 13 residues. This CDR3 reads CSGRTGGNTEAFF. The CDR3 DNA reads as TGCAGCGGAAGGACAGGGGGGAACACTGAAGCTTTCTTT.

This clone was observed once. The chain links TRBV5-1 to TRBJ1-1; 9 nucleotides agree with TRBD1. V was clipped by 3 bases and J by 3 bases; unmatched bases: 3. This CDR3 spans 14 amino acids. Germline values: CDR1 SGHRS, CDR2 YFSETQ. The DNA of the CDR3 is TGCGCCAGCAGCTCGACAGGGGGTCACACTGAAGCTTTCTTT. It codes for CASSSTGGHTEAFF.

The chain employs TRBV4-1 and TRBJ2-1; D call uncertain. Trimming took off 4 bases at V and 8 bases at J, with 6 bases between the two ends. Per the germline V gene, CDR1 is MGHRA and CDR2 is YSYEKL. The CDR3 runs to 11 residues. CDR3 bases: TGCGCCAGCAGCCTCAGTGATGAGCAGTTCTTC. Translating gives CASSLSDEQFF.

The V call is TRBV5-4, the J call TRBJ2-7; weak D call: TRBD2 (7 bases). Germline values: CDR1 SGHNT, CDR2 YYREEE (reference sequence). The V and J ends lost 4 bases and 2 bases respectively, with 13 bases between them. The CDR3 consists of 14 residues. In nucleotides, the CDR3 is TGTGCCAGCAGCCTGAGGGGGGGGCCCTACGAGCAGTACTTC. Residues: CASSLRGGPYEQYF. Based on the CDR3 plus reference TRBV5-4 and TRBJ2-7, the full variable domain is ETGVTQSPTHLIKTRGQQVTLRCSSQSGHNTVSWYQQALGQGPQFIFQYYREEENGRGNFPPRFSGLQFPNYSSELNVNALELDDSALYLCASSLRGGPYEQYFGPGTRLTVT.

The chain links TRBV28 to TRBJ2-2; 8 bases map to TRBD2. CDR3 size: 17 residues. Germline CDR1 reads MDHEN; CDR2 reads SYDVKM. The V and J ends lost 6 bases and 4 bases, in that order; junction bases with no gene match: 13. The CDR3 region is CASSPTAREAVTGELFF. The CDR3, as DNA: TGTGCCAGCAGCCCGACCGCGCGGGAGGCGGTCACCGGGGAGCTGTTTTTT.

The rearrangement uses TRBV2 and TRBJ2-3; D gene ambiguous. Trimming left V 4 bases short and J 6 bases short, with 17 bases between. Germline V CDR1 and CDR2: SNHLY, FYNNEI. This CDR3 is built from 15 residues. The chain's CDR3 is CASSVKVPGADTQYF. CDR3 bases: TGTGCCAGCAGTGTCAAGGTACCTGGAGCGGATACGCAGTATTTT.

This chain links TRBV14 with TRBJ1-1; D might be TRBD1 (5 bases). Germline-derived CDR1 and CDR2 are SGHDN and FVKESK. V was trimmed by 0 bases and J by 6 bases, leaving 14 bases between them. The CDR3 runs 15 residues. CDR3: CASSQEGRRDSEAFF. The CDR3 nucleotides are TGTGCCAGCAGCCAAGAAGGCAGAAGGGACTCTGAAGCTTTCTTT.

The CDR3 DNA is TGTGCCAGCAGGGACAGGTTATCCCCTGAAGCTTTCTTT. This translates into CASRDRLSPEAFF. This rearrangement joins TRBV5-4 to TRBJ1-1; 7 bases match TRBD1. V shed 5 bases, J shed 6 bases, and the junction held 7 bases outside the gene matches. Germline V gives CDR1 SGHNT, CDR2 YYREEE (reference sequence). The CDR3 runs to 13 residues. Complete variable domain (other parts from reference TRBV5-4 and TRBJ1-1): ETGVTQSPTHLIKTRGQQVTLRCSSQSGHNTVSWYQQALGQGPQFIFQYYREEENGRGNFPPRFSGLQFPNYSSELNVNALELDDSALYLCASRDRLSPEAFFGQGTRLTVV.

The V gene is TRBV19, the J gene TRBJ1-2, with TRBD1 identical over 7 bases. The CDR3 consists of 16 residues. The germline V gene encodes CDR1 LNHDA and CDR2 SQIVND (reference sequence). The V segment lost 1 base and the J segment 1 base; nucleotides outside the gene matches: 6. The CDR3 loop is CASSIGPGTDNYGYTF. Written as DNA, the CDR3 is TGTGCCAGTAGTATAGGTCCCGGGACAGATAACTATGGCTACACCTTC.

This chain uses TRBV6-5 with TRBJ1-3; D ambiguous. V lost 6 bases and J lost 1, with 10 bases in between. In germline, CDR1 is MNHEY, CDR2 SVGAGI. The CDR3 length is 14 residues. CDR3 sequence reads: CASRPQSSGNTIYF. For the CDR3, the DNA is TGTGCCAGCAGACCACAGTCGTCTGGAAACACCATATATTTT.

The rearrangement joins TRBV5-1 to TRBJ1-5; D gene uncertain. Germline-derived CDR1 and CDR2 are SGHRS and YFSETQ. V was cut by 0 bases and J by 0 bases, with 7 bases left in between. The CDR3 spans 15 residues. CDR3 nucleotides: TGCGCCAGCAGCTTGGACGGTTATAGCAATCAGCCCCAGCATTTT. This codes for CASSLDGYSNQPQHF.

The rearrangement joins TRBV5-1 to TRBJ2-7, with D perhaps TRBD1 (5 bases). CDR1 is SGHRS, CDR2 YFSETQ, per germline. CDR3 length: 14 amino acids. Trimming stripped 3 bases from V and 0 bases from J, with 10 bases between. CDR3 bases: TGCGCCAGCAGCTCTAGGGGTGGCTCCTACGAGCAGTACTTC. It is translated as CASSSRGGSYEQYF.

On this clone: One base away lies a much larger clone, so this may be a sequencing read error. Other DNA sequences in this sample translate to the same CDR3. The J gene is TRBJ1-2, the V gene TRBV28, with 8 bases matching TRBD1. Germline V lookup: CDR1 MDHEN, CDR2 SYDVKM. The CDR3 consists of 14 residues. V dropped 2 bases and J dropped 2; count of bases not matched to a gene: 1. The CDR3 is CASSLGQGNYGYTF. The CDR3 nucleotides read TGTGCCAGCAGTTTAGGACAGGGCAACTATGGCTACACCTTC.

This rearrangement joins TRBV5-4 to TRBJ1-1; D possibly corresponds to TRBD1 (6 bases). Germline loops: CDR1 SGHNT, CDR2 YYREEE (reference sequence). Trimming pared 6 bases from V and 5 bases from J, leaving 14 bases between. CDR3 length equals 13 residues. The CDR3 coding sequence is TGTGCCAGCACACAGGGCACTAGGACTGAAGCTTTCTTT. Its translation: CASTQGTRTEAFF. Combining the CDR3 with reference TRBV5-4 and TRBJ1-1 gives the whole variable domain ETGVTQSPTHLIKTRGQQVTLRCSSQSGHNTVSWYQQALGQGPQFIFQYYREEENGRGNFPPRFSGLQFPNYSSELNVNALELDDSALYLCASTQGTRTEAFFGQGTRLTVV.

The chain couples TRBV9 to TRBJ2-5; TRBD1 agrees at 8 bases. J gave up 5 bases and V 4 bases, and 7 bases lay outside the gene matches. The germline V gene has CDR1 SGDLS and CDR2 YYNGEE. CDR3 length equals 14 residues. The CDR3 DNA reads as TGTGCCAGCAGCACCGGACAGGGTGGGGAGACCCAGTACTTC. This encodes CASSTGQGGETQYF.

The chain is built from TRBV7-3 and TRBJ2-5, with D maybe TRBD1 (6 bases). The CDR3 loop spans 15 amino acids. V was shortened by 5 bases and J by 1 base, with 14 bases between the two germline ends. Germline V gene lookup returns CDR1 SGHTA and CDR2 FQGTGA. The CDR3 protein is CASSADRSRQETQYF. CDR3 coding DNA: TGTGCCAGCAGCGCGGACAGATCTCGCCAAGAGACCCAGTACTTC. The full variable domain, in which reference TRBV7-3 and TRBJ2-5 provide the parts outside the CDR3, is GAGVSQTPSNKVTEKGKYVELRCDPISGHTALYWYRQSLGQGPEFLIYFQGTGAADDSGLPNDRFFAVRPEGSVSTLKIQRTERGDSAVYLCASSADRSRQETQYFGPGTRLLVL.

The chain links TRBV5-1 to TRBJ1-5; TRBD1 agrees at 8 bases. CDR1 SGHRS and CDR2 YFSETQ come from the germline V gene. The J segment lost 7 bases and the V segment lost 4 bases, leaving 7 bases of the junction unmatched. The CDR3 has 14 residues. The CDR3 DNA is TGCGCCAGCAGCCCACAGGGGGGAGACCAGCCCCAGCATTTT. Translated: CASSPQGGDQPQHF.

The chain employs TRBV5-5 and TRBJ1-1; D unclear. The CDR3 length is 12 residues. The ends were cut back, 2 bases at V and 7 bases at J, with 9 bases in the middle. In germline, CDR1 is SGHKS, CDR2 YYEKEE (reference sequence). This CDR3 is CASSFETGEAFF. The CDR3 bases are TGTGCCAGCAGCTTTGAGACGGGTGAAGCTTTCTTT.

The chain links TRBV27 to TRBJ1-1; D may be TRBD1 (6 bases). The germline V gene has CDR1 MNHEY and CDR2 SMNVEV (reference sequence). V dropped 6 bases and J dropped 1 base, with 9 bases sitting between them. The CDR3 totals 13 residues. The CDR3 DNA reads TGTGCCAGCAGCTCACAGGGGAACACTGAAGCTTTCTTT. Translated, it gives CASSSQGNTEAFF.

The rearrangement uses TRBV19 and TRBJ2-7; 8 bases fit TRBD2. Germline CDR1 LNHDA, CDR2 SQIVND (reference sequence). The length of the CDR3 is 15 residues. Trimming cost V 1 base and J 5 bases; bases outside gene matches: 7. CDR3: CASSIGAGVNNEQYF. CDR3 DNA sequence: TGTGCCAGTAGTATAGGAGCGGGAGTAAACAACGAGCAGTACTTC.

V gene TRBV7-2 combines with J gene TRBJ2-5, with a weak D call TRBD2 (5 bases). This CDR3 has 15 residues. CDR1 is SGHTA, CDR2 FQGNSA, per germline. Trimming cost V 2 bases and J 2 bases, with 12 bases left between them. The chain's CDR3 is CASSLLPSRQETQYF. The DNA of the CDR3 is TGTGCCAGCAGCTTATTGCCTAGCCGACAAGAGACCCAGTACTTC.

This chain uses TRBV7-3 with TRBJ2-3; TRBD2 agrees at 8 bases. Germline V gene sequence: CDR1 SGHTA, CDR2 FQGTGA. Germline trimming cut 5 bases from V and 3 bases from J; bases unmatched to any gene: 13. CDR3 size: 17 residues. CDR3 DNA: TGTGCCAGCAGCCCCCTGTTTGCGGGAGGTAGAACAGATACGCAGTATTTT. Translation: CASSPLFAGGRTDTQYF.

V usage is TRBV12-3 or TRBV12-4 and J usage is TRBJ1-1; tentatively, D is TRBD1 (6 bases). The V and J ends lost 4 bases and 8 bases respectively, with 11 bases between them. This CDR3 contains 12 residues. The CDR3 sequence: CASSSGQFEAFF. In DNA, the CDR3 is TGTGCCAGCAGTTCAGGACAGTTCGAAGCTTTCTTT.

On this clone itself: The sample carries other DNA sequences with the same CDR3. This chain uses TRBV3-1 (or the pseudogene TRBV3-2) with TRBJ2-7, with 8 positions matching TRBD1. The germline V gene has CDR1 LGHDT and CDR2 YNNKEL (reference sequence). The CDR3 length is 14 residues. Trimming cost V 3 bases and J 2 bases; bases outside gene matches: 3. CDR3 loop: CASSHGQGAYEQYF. The CDR3 nucleotides read TGTGCCAGCAGCCATGGACAGGGCGCCTACGAGCAGTACTTC.

The chain's CDR3 is CAFKLTYEQYF. The CDR3 nucleotides read TGTGCCTTTAAATTAACCTACGAGCAGTACTTC. The V gene is TRBV30, the J gene TRBJ2-7, with no clear D. The V end lost 7 bases, the J end lost 2 bases, and 9 bases lay between the germline ends. Germline V gives CDR1 GTSNPN, CDR2 SVGIG (reference sequence). The CDR3 covers 11 residues. Complete variable domain (other parts from reference TRBV30 and TRBJ2-7): SQTIHQWPATLVQPVGSPLSLECTVEGTSNPNLYWYRQAAGRGLQLLFYSVGIGQISSEVPQNLSASRPQDRQFILSSKKLLLSDSGFYLCAFKLTYEQYFGPGTRLTVT.

The J gene is TRBJ1-5, the V gene TRBV5-4; 9 bases match TRBD1. Germline trimming cut 4 bases from V and 6 bases from J; bases unmatched to any gene: 8. This CDR3 is built from 15 residues. The germline CDR1 and CDR2 sequences are SGHNT and YYREEE (reference sequence). CDR3 DNA sequence: TGTGCCAGCAGCCAAGGGACAGGGATGGGTCAGCCCCAGCATTTT. Residues: CASSQGTGMGQPQHF.

This chain uses TRBV27 with TRBJ2-1; 15 bases line up with TRBD2. Germline CDR1 reads MNHEY; CDR2 reads SMNVEV (reference sequence). V was pared by 6 bases and J by 4 bases, with 7 bases of the junction left unmatched. This CDR3 is built from 17 residues. The CDR3 is CASSYSGLAGGYNEQFF. As DNA, the CDR3 is TGTGCCAGCAGCTATTCTGGACTAGCGGGAGGGTACAATGAGCAGTTCTTC.

CDR3 nucleotide sequence: TGCGCCAGCAGTCAATTGGTCTATTGCTATGGCTACACCTTC. Translating it yields CASSQLVYCYGYTF. The V and J genes are TRBV23-1 and TRBJ1-2; D is unresolved. TRBV23-1 is noted as an ORF with a role that remains uncertain. The CDR3 length is 14 residues. V was shortened by 1 base and J by 4 bases, with 10 bases between the two germline ends.

This clone was recorded a few times. This chain connects TRBV9 to TRBJ1-5; TRBD1 matches 12 bases. After removal of 3 bases from V and 11 bases from J, the junction contained 9 bases not matched to a gene. The CDR3 length is 15 residues. The V gene's germline CDR1 is SGDLS and CDR2 YYNGEE. The CDR3, as DNA: TGTGCCAGCAGCGCCTCCGGGACAGGGGGCGAAGCCCAGCATTTT. This sequence encodes CASSASGTGGEAQHF.